This is a list of T cell receptor beta chains from one sample in a study of T cell repertoires in cytomegalovirus infection. MiXCR was run by TCRdb on the reads, yielding one entry per CDR3 protein. The repertoire consists of 150,000 to 200,000 distinct CDR3 sequences, with roughly 27% occurring once and the leading ten covering about 31%. Sequencing was carried out using PBMCs. These receptors originate from a human donor in good health (CMV status not recorded). Some clones in this sample may be carry-over from other donors' samples. The CDR3 runs from the conserved cysteine through the conserved F or W.

TRBV20-1,TRBJ2-1,CSARDYRDGNSYNEQFF
TRBV7-4,TRBJ2-1,CASSPGTSYNEQFF
TRBV5-6,TRBJ2-7,CASSLPKPNKIRSSYEQYF
TRBV29-1,TRBJ1-2,CSVPTGYDGYTF
TRBV7-2,TRBJ1-5,CASSLGREAQPQHF
TRBV7-2,TRBJ2-1,CASSLAGGLAGEQFF
TRBV3-1,TRBJ2-7,CASSQETGRFSYEQYF
TRBV6-2/TRBV6-3,TRBJ2-2,CASSYVGRDTGELFF
TRBV25-1,TRBJ2-7,CASSPGTSSYEQYF
TRBV7-8,TRBJ1-3,CASSTQGASGNTIYF
TRBV6-2/TRBV6-3,TRBJ1-5,CAAGDSNQPQQF
TRBV7-9,TRBJ2-1,CASSSLPGQGAKFEQFF
TRBV11-2,TRBJ2-3,CASRLTPGQGTDTQYF
TRBV11-2,TRBJ2-4,CASSLDVDIQYF
TRBV7-3,TRBJ1-1,CASSSGGSTEAFF
TRBV2,TRBJ1-5,CASGWARLNQPQHF
TRBV7-2,TRBJ2-3,CASSLETGGLDTQYF
TRBV7-8,TRBJ2-7,CASRSAGRQPYEQYF
TRBV7-2,TRBJ2-3,CASSPFSDTQYF
TRBV9,TRBJ2-6,CASSVAAGASGANVLTF
TRBV6-2/TRBV6-3,TRBJ2-6,CASRVLGSGANVLTF
TRBV11-2,TRBJ2-7,CASSFRGTPEDEQYF
TRBV7-2,TRBJ1-6,CASSLAITYSPLHF
TRBV15,TRBJ1-5,CATSRGRDRGVQPQHF
TRBV20-1,TRBJ1-2,CSAPDRVANYGYTF
TRBV20-1,TRBJ1-1,CSARSPEADTEAFF
TRBV12-3/TRBV12-4,TRBJ2-4,CASSLASAGGWDF
TRBV11-2,TRBJ1-4,CASSKTGAGEKLFF
TRBV7-6,TRBJ2-1,CASSSIGAYNEQFF